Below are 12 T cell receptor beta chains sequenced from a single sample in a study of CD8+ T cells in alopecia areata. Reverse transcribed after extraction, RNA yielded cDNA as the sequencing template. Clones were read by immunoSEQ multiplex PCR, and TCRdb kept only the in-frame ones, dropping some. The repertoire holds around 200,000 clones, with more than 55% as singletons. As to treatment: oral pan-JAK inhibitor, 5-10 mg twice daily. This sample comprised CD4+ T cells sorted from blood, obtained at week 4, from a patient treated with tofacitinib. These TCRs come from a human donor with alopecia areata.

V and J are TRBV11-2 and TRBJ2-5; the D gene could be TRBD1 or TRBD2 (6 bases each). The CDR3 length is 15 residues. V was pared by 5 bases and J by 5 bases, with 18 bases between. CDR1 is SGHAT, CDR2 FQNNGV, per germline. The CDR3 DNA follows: TGTGCCAGCAGCCTCCAAGGGGGGCTTTGGGAGACCCAGTACTTC. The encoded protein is CASSLQGGLWETQYF.

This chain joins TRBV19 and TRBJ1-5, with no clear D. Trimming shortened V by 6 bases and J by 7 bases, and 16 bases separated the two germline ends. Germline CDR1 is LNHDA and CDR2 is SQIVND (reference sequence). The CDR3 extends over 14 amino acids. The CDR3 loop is CASSHDWPQQPQHF. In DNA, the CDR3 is TGTGCCAGTAGCCACGATTGGCCCCAACAGCCCCAGCATTTT.

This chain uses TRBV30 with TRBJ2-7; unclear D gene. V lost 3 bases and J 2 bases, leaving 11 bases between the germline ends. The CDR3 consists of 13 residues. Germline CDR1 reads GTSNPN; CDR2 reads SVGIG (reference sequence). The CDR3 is CAWRRRSTYEQYF. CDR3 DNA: TGTGCCTGGAGGCGCCGATCGACCTACGAGCAGTACTTC.

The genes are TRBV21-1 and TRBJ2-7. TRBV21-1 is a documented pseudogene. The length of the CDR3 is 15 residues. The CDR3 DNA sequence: TGTGCCAGCAGCAATAGGGCCGGACCTAACTACGAGCAGTACTTC. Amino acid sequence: CASSNRAGPNYEQYF.

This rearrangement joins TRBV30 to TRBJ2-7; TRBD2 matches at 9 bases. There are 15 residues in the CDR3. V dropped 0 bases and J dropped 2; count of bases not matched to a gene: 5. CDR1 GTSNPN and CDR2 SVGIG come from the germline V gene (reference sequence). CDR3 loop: CAWSVRREGPYEQYF. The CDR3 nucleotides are TGTGCCTGGAGTGTAAGGCGGGAGGGCCCCTACGAGCAGTACTTC. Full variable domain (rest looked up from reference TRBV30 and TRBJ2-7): SQTIHQWPATLVQPVGSPLSLECTVEGTSNPNLYWYRQAAGRGLQLLFYSVGIGQISSEVPQNLSASRPQDRQFILSSKKLLLSDSGFYLCAWSVRREGPYEQYFGPGTRLTVT.

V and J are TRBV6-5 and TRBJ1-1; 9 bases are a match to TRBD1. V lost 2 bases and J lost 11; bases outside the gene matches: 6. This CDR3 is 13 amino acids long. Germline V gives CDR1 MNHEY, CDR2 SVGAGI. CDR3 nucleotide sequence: TGTGCCAGCAGTTACCACCGAGGGACAGGGGCTTTCTTT. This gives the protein CASSYHRGTGAFF.

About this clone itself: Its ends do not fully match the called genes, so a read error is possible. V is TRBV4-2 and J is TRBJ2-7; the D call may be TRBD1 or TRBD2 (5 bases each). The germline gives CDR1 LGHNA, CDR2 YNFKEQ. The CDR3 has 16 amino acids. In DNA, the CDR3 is TGTGCCAGCAGCCAAGAATATTGGGACCCCTCCCACGAGCAGTACTTC. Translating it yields CASSQEYWDPSHEQYF.

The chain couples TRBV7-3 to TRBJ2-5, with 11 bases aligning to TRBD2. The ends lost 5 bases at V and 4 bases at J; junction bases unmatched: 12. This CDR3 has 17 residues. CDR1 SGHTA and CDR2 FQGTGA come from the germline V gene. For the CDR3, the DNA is TGTGCCAGCAGCACCGTGTTAGTACTAGCGGGAGTAGAGACCCAGTACTTC. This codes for CASSTVLVLAGVETQYF.

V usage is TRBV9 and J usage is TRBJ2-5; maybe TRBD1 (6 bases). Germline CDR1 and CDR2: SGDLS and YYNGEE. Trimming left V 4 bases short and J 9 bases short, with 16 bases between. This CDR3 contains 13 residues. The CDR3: CASSSRQATAQYF. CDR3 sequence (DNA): TGTGCCAGCAGCTCCCGACAGGCGACTGCCCAGTACTTC.

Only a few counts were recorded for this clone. Written as DNA, the CDR3 is TGCGCCAGCAGCTTGATGGCCGAAGGCCCCACAGATACGCAGTATTTT. Protein sequence: CASSLMAEGPTDTQYF. The V and J genes are TRBV5-1 and TRBJ2-3; D gene ambiguous. V lost 1 base to trimming and J lost 2 bases, with 14 bases between them. Germline CDR1 reads SGHRS; CDR2 reads YFSETQ. This CDR3 is built from 16 residues.

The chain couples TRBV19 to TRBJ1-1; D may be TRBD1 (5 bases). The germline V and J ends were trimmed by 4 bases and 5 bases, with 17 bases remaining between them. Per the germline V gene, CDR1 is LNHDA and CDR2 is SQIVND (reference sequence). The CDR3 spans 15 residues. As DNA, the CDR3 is TGTGCCAGTAGTACGCAGGGCCCCCGGGAAACTGAAGCTTTCTTT. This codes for CASSTQGPRETEAFF.

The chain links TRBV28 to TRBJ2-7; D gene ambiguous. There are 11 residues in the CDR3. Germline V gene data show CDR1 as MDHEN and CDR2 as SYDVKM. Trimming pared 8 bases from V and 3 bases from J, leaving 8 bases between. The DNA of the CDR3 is TGTGCCAGCGGATCACTCTACGAGCAGTACTTC. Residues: CASGSLYEQYF.